The rows below give T cell receptor beta chains drawn from one sample of a study of PD-L1 blockade in urothelial cancer. Method: immunoSEQ multiplex PCR; TCRdb's copy keeps in-frame clones and lacks some. The sample records 35,000 to 45,000 clones, over 75% being singletons. The material was PBMCs, obtained around atezolizumab (anti-PD-L1) treatment. The receptors shown here come from a man in his 70s with urothelial cancer. Each CDR3 is given with its conserved first and last residue. Each record gives: clone size, J gene, D gene, CDR3 length, V gene, CDR3 protein, CDR3 DNA. D genes are given only for firm matches. A row's size may be missing; if present it is once, few, many or a size class.

abundance: NA
j_gene: TRBJ1-5
d_gene: NA
len: 16
v_gene: TRBV6-8
CDR3aa: CASSYSWGEGNQPQHF
CDR3nt: TGTGCCAGCAGTTACTCGTGGGGGGAAGGCAATCAGCCCCAGCATTTT

abundance: NA
j_gene: TRBJ2-5
d_gene: TRBD2
len: 15
v_gene: TRBV7-6
CDR3aa: CASSLGGGSQETQYF
CDR3nt: TGTGCCAGCAGCTTAGGGGGGGGGAGTCAGGAGACCCAGTACTTC

abundance: NA
j_gene: TRBJ2-5
d_gene: NA
len: 15
v_gene: TRBV5-1
CDR3aa: CASSLAQVDSETQYF
CDR3nt: TGCGCCAGCAGCTTGGCTCAGGTAGATTCGGAGACCCAGTACTTC

abundance: NA
j_gene: TRBJ2-3
d_gene: TRBD1
len: 15
v_gene: TRBV2
CDR3aa: CASSGQGPPGDTQYF
CDR3nt: TGTGCCAGCAGTGGACAGGGCCCTCCTGGAGATACGCAGTATTTT

abundance: NA
j_gene: TRBJ2-5
d_gene: TRBD1
len: 13
v_gene: TRBV2
CDR3aa: CASWRDRVETQYF
CDR3nt: TGTGCCAGCTGGAGGGACAGGGTGGAGACCCAGTACTTC

abundance: NA
j_gene: TRBJ2-3
d_gene: NA
len: 13
v_gene: TRBV7-9
CDR3aa: CASSPRGPDTQYF
CDR3nt: TGTGCCAGCAGCCCCCGAGGGCCAGATACGCAGTATTTT

abundance: once
j_gene: TRBJ2-7
d_gene: TRBD1
len: 16
v_gene: TRBV5-1
CDR3aa: CASSSKSPGQGREQYF
CDR3nt: TGCGCCAGCAGCTCAAAAAGTCCGGGACAGGGACGCGAGCAGTACTTC

abundance: NA
j_gene: TRBJ2-2
d_gene: NA
len: 17
v_gene: TRBV7-7
CDR3aa: CASSFNPPGLNTGELFF
CDR3nt: TGTGCCAGCAGCTTCAACCCTCCAGGACTGAACACCGGGGAGCTGTTTTTT

abundance: NA
j_gene: TRBJ1-3
d_gene: NA
len: 13
v_gene: TRBV9
CDR3aa: CASSVGGLSTIYF
CDR3nt: TGTGCCAGCAGCGTAGGGGGGCTGAGCACCATATATTTT

abundance: NA
j_gene: TRBJ1-1
d_gene: NA
len: 15
v_gene: TRBV5-1
CDR3aa: CASRDFGQANTEAFF
CDR3nt: TGCGCCAGCAGAGACTTCGGACAAGCGAACACTGAAGCTTTCTTT

abundance: NA
j_gene: TRBJ2-3
d_gene: TRBD2
len: 16
v_gene: TRBV5-4
CDR3aa: CASSLEGGRGPDTQYF
CDR3nt: TGTGCCAGCAGCTTGGAAGGCGGGAGGGGCCCAGATACGCAGTATTTT

abundance: NA
j_gene: TRBJ2-3
d_gene: TRBD2
len: 16
v_gene: TRBV9
CDR3aa: CASSVGGGGRTDTQYF
CDR3nt: TGTGCCAGCAGCGTAGGAGGCGGGGGACGCACAGATACGCAGTATTTT

abundance: NA
j_gene: TRBJ1-2
d_gene: NA
len: 13
v_gene: TRBV19
CDR3aa: CASTPDRNYGYTF
CDR3nt: TGTGCCAGTACCCCAGACAGGAACTATGGCTACACCTTC

abundance: NA
j_gene: TRBJ1-2
d_gene: TRBD1
len: 14
v_gene: TRBV5-4
CDR3aa: CASSLWTGFQGYTF
CDR3nt: TGTGCCAGCAGCTTGTGGACAGGGTTTCAAGGCTACACCTTC

abundance: NA
j_gene: TRBJ1-5
d_gene: NA
len: 15
v_gene: TRBV7-9
CDR3aa: CASSLAGGSNQPQHF
CDR3nt: TGTGCCAGCAGCTTGGCAGGAGGAAGCAATCAGCCCCAGCATTTT

abundance: medium-sized
j_gene: TRBJ1-1
d_gene: TRBD1
len: 17
v_gene: TRBV27
CDR3aa: CASSLSPGQDMNTEAFF
CDR3nt: TGTGCCAGCAGTTTATCTCCGGGACAGGACATGAACACTGAAGCTTTCTTT

abundance: NA
j_gene: TRBJ1-2
d_gene: NA
len: 16
v_gene: TRBV5-6
CDR3aa: CASSWVRGSTNYGYTF
CDR3nt: TGTGCCAGCAGCTGGGTAAGGGGCAGCACTAACTATGGCTACACCTTC

abundance: medium-sized
j_gene: TRBJ2-6
d_gene: TRBD2
len: 20
v_gene: TRBV27
CDR3aa: CASSPRPGTSVSSGANVLTF
CDR3nt: TGTGCCAGCAGTCCTAGACCAGGGACTAGCGTGAGCTCTGGGGCCAACGTCCTGACTTTC

abundance: NA
j_gene: TRBJ1-2
d_gene: TRBD1
len: 13
v_gene: TRBV5-1
CDR3aa: CASSAQGAQGYTF
CDR3nt: TGCGCCAGCAGCGCACAGGGGGCGCAAGGCTACACCTTC

abundance: NA
j_gene: TRBJ2-2
d_gene: TRBD1
len: 15
v_gene: TRBV18
CDR3aa: CASARDSRNTGELFF
CDR3nt: TGTGCCAGCGCCCGGGACAGCAGGAACACCGGGGAGCTGTTTTTT

abundance: NA
j_gene: TRBJ2-1
d_gene: NA
len: 15
v_gene: TRBV7-2
CDR3aa: CASSFLAGGSNEQFF
CDR3nt: TGTGCCAGCAGCTTTCTAGCCGGGGGTAGCAATGAGCAGTTCTTC

abundance: NA
j_gene: TRBJ1-5
d_gene: NA
len: 13
v_gene: TRBV7-2
CDR3aa: CASSQDINQPQHF
CDR3nt: TGTGCCAGCAGCCAGGACATTAATCAGCCCCAGCATTTT